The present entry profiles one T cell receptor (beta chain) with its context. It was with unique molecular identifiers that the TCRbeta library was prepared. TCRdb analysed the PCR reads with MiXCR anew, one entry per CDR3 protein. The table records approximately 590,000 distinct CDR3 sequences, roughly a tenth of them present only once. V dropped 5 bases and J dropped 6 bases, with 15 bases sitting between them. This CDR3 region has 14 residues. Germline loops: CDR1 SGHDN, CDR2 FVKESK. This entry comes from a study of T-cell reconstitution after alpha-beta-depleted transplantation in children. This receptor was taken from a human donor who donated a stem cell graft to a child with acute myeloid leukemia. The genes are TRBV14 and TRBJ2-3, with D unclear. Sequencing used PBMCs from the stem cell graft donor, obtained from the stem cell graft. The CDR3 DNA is TGTGCCAGCAGCACGACGATCCCTACGGATACGCAGTATTTT. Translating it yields CASSTTIPTDTQYF.